These T cell receptor beta chains were read from a single sample in a study of blood T cell repertoires in COVID-19. TCRdb's table, derived via immunoSEQ multiplex PCR, lists solely in-frame clones and lacks some. Among approximately 300,000 clones listed, 70% to 90% were seen once. Sequenced input: PBMCs or T cells enriched from blood (not recorded which). Receptors were obtained from a woman aged 18-35 years who had recovered from COVID-19. CDR3s include the opening cysteine and the closing phenylalanine or tryptophan. The order of the fields is V gene, clone size, D gene, J gene, CDR3 DNA, CDR3 protein. The D gene is left open where the match is weak. Some rows have no size entry. The others give once, few or many, or a class for an expanded clone.

V gene: TRBV5-5
clone size: .
D gene: .
J gene: TRBJ1-5
CDR3 DNA: TGTGCCAGCAGCTTGGAGTTGAGGTTTCAGCCCCAGCATTTT
CDR3 protein: CASSLELRFQPQHF

V gene: TRBV11-3
clone size: .
D gene: .
J gene: TRBJ2-1
CDR3 DNA: TGTGCCAGCAGCTTGACAGGGGGAGCGGGAGTTGGCAATGAGCAGTTCTTC
CDR3 protein: CASSLTGGAGVGNEQFF

V gene: TRBV6-4
clone size: .
D gene: .
J gene: TRBJ2-7
CDR3 DNA: TGTGCCAGCAGTGACCACTACGAGCAGTACTTC
CDR3 protein: CASSDHYEQYF

V gene: TRBV24-1
clone size: .
D gene: TRBD1
J gene: TRBJ2-2
CDR3 DNA: TGTGCCACCCAAGGACAGGGAAGCTCCGGGGAGCTGTTTTTT
CDR3 protein: CATQGQGSSGELFF

V gene: TRBV28
clone size: once
D gene: .
J gene: TRBJ2-1
CDR3 DNA: TGTGCCAGCAGTTTAAATCCAGCGATATACAATGAGCAGTTCTTC
CDR3 protein: CASSLNPAIYNEQFF

V gene: TRBV9
clone size: .
D gene: .
J gene: TRBJ1-1
CDR3 DNA: TGTGCCAGCAGCCCTTCGCAAGCGGGCACTGAAGCTTTCTTT
CDR3 protein: CASSPSQAGTEAFF

V gene: TRBV28
clone size: .
D gene: TRBD1
J gene: TRBJ1-5
CDR3 DNA: TGTGCCAGCAGTTCGACAGGGTTTCCGGATCAGCCCCAGCATTTT
CDR3 protein: CASSSTGFPDQPQHF

V gene: TRBV18
clone size: .
D gene: .
J gene: TRBJ1-5
CDR3 DNA: TGTGCCAGCTCACCAGTAGACAGGCGCAATCAGCCCCAGCATTTT
CDR3 protein: CASSPVDRRNQPQHF

V gene: TRBV27
clone size: .
D gene: .
J gene: TRBJ1-1
CDR3 DNA: TGTGCCAGCAGAACGGGACTACTTGAAGCTTTCTTT
CDR3 protein: CASRTGLLEAFF

V gene: TRBV2
clone size: .
D gene: TRBD1
J gene: TRBJ1-2
CDR3 DNA: TGTGCCAGCAGGGGGATGACAGGGGTCTATGGCTACACCTTC
CDR3 protein: CASRGMTGVYGYTF

V gene: TRBV25-1
clone size: .
D gene: .
J gene: TRBJ1-1
CDR3 DNA: TGTGCCAGCAGTGGAGGACAGCTAGAAGCTTTCTTT
CDR3 protein: CASSGGQLEAFF

V gene: TRBV2
clone size: once
D gene: .
J gene: TRBJ1-2
CDR3 DNA: TGTGCCAGCAGCCCCACAGGCTATGGCTACACCTTC
CDR3 protein: CASSPTGYGYTF

V gene: TRBV18
clone size: .
D gene: .
J gene: TRBJ1-2
CDR3 DNA: TGTGCCAGCTCACCAGGAAACAGGGCGGACTATGGCTACACCTTC
CDR3 protein: CASSPGNRADYGYTF

V gene: TRBV5-1
clone size: .
D gene: .
J gene: TRBJ1-1
CDR3 DNA: TGCGCCAGCAGCTTGCCCTCGAACACTGAAGCTTTCTTT
CDR3 protein: CASSLPSNTEAFF

V gene: TRBV6-2/TRBV6-3
clone size: .
D gene: .
J gene: TRBJ1-1
CDR3 DNA: TGTGCCAGCAGCAAGACTCTGGACAGTGAAGCTTTCTTT
CDR3 protein: CASSKTLDSEAFF

V gene: TRBV7-3
clone size: .
D gene: .
J gene: TRBJ2-7
CDR3 DNA: TGTGCCAGCAGCTTTTCTTCCGGGACTCCGGCGTGGGAGCAGTACTTC
CDR3 protein: CASSFSSGTPAWEQYF

V gene: TRBV9
clone size: .
D gene: .
J gene: TRBJ1-2
CDR3 DNA: TGTGCCAGCAGCGCCCTCAGCTATGGCTACACCTTC
CDR3 protein: CASSALSYGYTF

V gene: TRBV2
clone size: .
D gene: .
J gene: TRBJ2-5
CDR3 DNA: TGTGCCAGCAAGATTAGCGGCCACCAAGAGACCCAGTACTTC
CDR3 protein: CASKISGHQETQYF

V gene: TRBV5-1
clone size: few
D gene: TRBD1
J gene: TRBJ2-7
CDR3 DNA: TGCGCCAGCAGCCTGGGGCAGGGGGCGGCCGAGCAGTACTTC
CDR3 protein: CASSLGQGAAEQYF

V gene: TRBV5-1
clone size: many
D gene: .
J gene: TRBJ1-5
CDR3 DNA: TGCGCCAGCAGCTTGGGCCATAGAGGGCAGCCCCAGCATTTT
CDR3 protein: CASSLGHRGQPQHF

V gene: TRBV28
clone size: .
D gene: .
J gene: TRBJ2-1
CDR3 DNA: TGTGCCAGCCGGGATTTAGGACCGATAATGTACAATGAGCAGTTCTTC
CDR3 protein: CASRDLGPIMYNEQFF

V gene: TRBV6-8
clone size: .
D gene: TRBD1
J gene: TRBJ2-7
CDR3 DNA: TGTGCCAGCAGTTACTCGGGACAGGGGACCCTCTGGGAGCAGTACTTC
CDR3 protein: CASSYSGQGTLWEQYF

V gene: TRBV19
clone size: .
D gene: .
J gene: TRBJ1-2
CDR3 DNA: TGTGCCACCAAGAAAAGGGAGGCCAACTATGGCTACACCTTC
CDR3 protein: CATKKREANYGYTF

V gene: TRBV7-9
clone size: once
D gene: .
J gene: TRBJ1-5
CDR3 DNA: TGTGCCAGCAGCTCAATCCAGGCTCAGCCCCAGCATTTT
CDR3 protein: CASSSIQAQPQHF

V gene: TRBV2
clone size: .
D gene: .
J gene: TRBJ2-5
CDR3 DNA: TGTGCCAGCAGTGAAGGGGCAGTTCGAGAGACCCAGTACTTC
CDR3 protein: CASSEGAVRETQYF

V gene: TRBV19
clone size: .
D gene: .
J gene: TRBJ2-1
CDR3 DNA: TGTGCCACTACTGCCGGCGGTTCCTACAATGAGCAGTTCTTC
CDR3 protein: CATTAGGSYNEQFF

V gene: TRBV10-3
clone size: .
D gene: TRBD1
J gene: TRBJ1-2
CDR3 DNA: TGTGCCATCCAGGACAGGGGGTCGAGGGGCTACACCTTC
CDR3 protein: CAIQDRGSRGYTF

V gene: TRBV9
clone size: .
D gene: .
J gene: TRBJ2-3
CDR3 DNA: TGTGCCAGCAGCACATCAGGCAGTATAAGCACAGATACGCAGTATTTT
CDR3 protein: CASSTSGSISTDTQYF

V gene: TRBV30
clone size: .
D gene: TRBD1
J gene: TRBJ1-6
CDR3 DNA: TGTGCCTGGACAGGGGGCGCGTCCTATAATTCACCCCTCCACTTT
CDR3 protein: CAWTGGASYNSPLHF

V gene: TRBV11-2
clone size: .
D gene: TRBD2
J gene: TRBJ2-5
CDR3 DNA: TGTGCCAGCAGGCGAATGGGGCGGGGGGCAAAGACCCAGTACTTC
CDR3 protein: CASRRMGRGAKTQYF

V gene: TRBV10-3
clone size: .
D gene: .
J gene: TRBJ2-5
CDR3 DNA: TGTGCCATCAAGACAGTACAAGAGACCCAGTACTTC
CDR3 protein: CAIKTVQETQYF

V gene: TRBV5-1
clone size: .
D gene: .
J gene: TRBJ2-7
CDR3 DNA: TGCGCCAGCAGCCGAGCAGGGCGGAACGAGCAGTACTTC
CDR3 protein: CASSRAGRNEQYF

V gene: TRBV28
clone size: .
D gene: TRBD1
J gene: TRBJ1-2
CDR3 DNA: TGTGCCAGCAGTGCCTACAGGGGAGGTAATGGCTACACCTTC
CDR3 protein: CASSAYRGGNGYTF

V gene: TRBV19
clone size: .
D gene: .
J gene: TRBJ1-5
CDR3 DNA: TGTGCCAGTAGTATAGTGGCGGGATCAGTTAGCAATCAGCCCCAGCATTTT
CDR3 protein: CASSIVAGSVSNQPQHF

V gene: TRBV7-9
clone size: once
D gene: TRBD1
J gene: TRBJ1-2
CDR3 DNA: TGTGCCAGCAGCTTAAAACGGGACAGGGGGAACTATGGCTACACCTTC
CDR3 protein: CASSLKRDRGNYGYTF

V gene: TRBV15
clone size: .
D gene: TRBD2
J gene: TRBJ2-1
CDR3 DNA: TGTGCCACCAGAGAGACTAGCGGGAACAATGAGCAGTTCTTC
CDR3 protein: CATRETSGNNEQFF

V gene: TRBV18
clone size: .
D gene: TRBD1
J gene: TRBJ1-4
CDR3 DNA: TGTGCCAGCTCAGCTGCGACAGGGATAGGAGAAAAACTGTTTTTT
CDR3 protein: CASSAATGIGEKLFF

V gene: TRBV28
clone size: .
D gene: TRBD2
J gene: TRBJ2-5
CDR3 DNA: TGTGCCAGCAGTTTAAGGCCGGGGCTAGCGGGAGTAGAGACCCAGTACTTC
CDR3 protein: CASSLRPGLAGVETQYF

V gene: TRBV7-2
clone size: .
D gene: .
J gene: TRBJ2-7
CDR3 DNA: TGTGCCAGCAGGGCAGGGGTCCCCTACGAGCAGTACTTC
CDR3 protein: CASRAGVPYEQYF

V gene: TRBV7-9
clone size: few
D gene: TRBD2
J gene: TRBJ2-1
CDR3 DNA: TGTGCCAGCAGCTTAGCAGCGGGAGCCTACAATGAGCAGTTCTTC
CDR3 protein: CASSLAAGAYNEQFF

V gene: TRBV28
clone size: .
D gene: TRBD1
J gene: TRBJ1-5
CDR3 DNA: TGTGCCAGCAGTTTTGGCGGGACAGGCTCCTATAGCAATCAGCCCCAGCATTTT
CDR3 protein: CASSFGGTGSYSNQPQHF

V gene: TRBV21-1
clone size: .
D gene: .
J gene: TRBJ2-1
CDR3 DNA: TGTGCCAGCAGCAGGTCGGTTAATAATGAGCAGTTCTTC
CDR3 protein: CASSRSVNNEQFF

V gene: TRBV19
clone size: .
D gene: TRBD1
J gene: TRBJ2-2
CDR3 DNA: TGTGCCAGTAGTAAAAGGGGACAGGAGAACACCGGGGAGCTGTTTTTT
CDR3 protein: CASSKRGQENTGELFF

V gene: TRBV21-1
clone size: .
D gene: .
J gene: TRBJ1-6
CDR3 DNA: TGTGCCAGCAGCAAAGTGCCTCAGACCCTCAGGAATTCACCCCTCCACTTT
CDR3 protein: CASSKVPQTLRNSPLHF

V gene: TRBV9
clone size: .
D gene: .
J gene: TRBJ2-2
CDR3 DNA: TGTGCCAGCAGTCACAGGGGACTTGCGAACACCGGGGAGCTGTTTTTT
CDR3 protein: CASSHRGLANTGELFF

V gene: TRBV29-1
clone size: .
D gene: TRBD1
J gene: TRBJ1-2
CDR3 DNA: TGCAGCGTTGACAGGGGGCTGAACTATGGCTACACCTTC
CDR3 protein: CSVDRGLNYGYTF

V gene: TRBV5-4
clone size: .
D gene: .
J gene: TRBJ1-5
CDR3 DNA: TGTGCCAGCAGCTCACAGGGTTCCAATCAGCCCCAGCATTTT
CDR3 protein: CASSSQGSNQPQHF

V gene: TRBV30
clone size: .
D gene: TRBD1
J gene: TRBJ2-1
CDR3 DNA: TGTGCCTGGTCTGGACAGGGCGGAGAGCAGTTCTTC
CDR3 protein: CAWSGQGGEQFF

V gene: TRBV24-1
clone size: .
D gene: .
J gene: TRBJ2-7
CDR3 DNA: TGTGCCACCAGTGTCCGAGACAGATCTTCCTACGAGCAGTACTTC
CDR3 protein: CATSVRDRSSYEQYF

V gene: TRBV27
clone size: .
D gene: .
J gene: TRBJ2-2
CDR3 DNA: TGTGCCAGCAGTTTAATTGACCAGGGCAAGCTGTTTTTT
CDR3 protein: CASSLIDQGKLFF

V gene: TRBV25-1
clone size: .
D gene: TRBD1
J gene: TRBJ2-7
CDR3 DNA: TGTGCCAGCAGACGGACAGGGGCCTACGAGCAGTACTTC
CDR3 protein: CASRRTGAYEQYF

V gene: TRBV9
clone size: .
D gene: .
J gene: TRBJ1-3
CDR3 DNA: TGTGCCAGCAGCGTCACTTCACAGGGACCCTCTGGAAACACCATATATTTT
CDR3 protein: CASSVTSQGPSGNTIYF

V gene: TRBV19
clone size: .
D gene: .
J gene: TRBJ1-5
CDR3 DNA: TGTGCCAGTAGCCGACCGGGGGAGGGGGACGGTCAGCCCCAGCATTTT
CDR3 protein: CASSRPGEGDGQPQHF

V gene: TRBV5-4
clone size: .
D gene: TRBD2
J gene: TRBJ2-1
CDR3 DNA: TGTGCCAGCAGCTTGGTCCATAGCGGGGTGACCAATGAGCAGTTCTTC
CDR3 protein: CASSLVHSGVTNEQFF

V gene: TRBV10-3
clone size: .
D gene: .
J gene: TRBJ2-2
CDR3 DNA: TGTGCCATCAGTGTGAGTAGCGGGGAGCTGTTTTTT
CDR3 protein: CAISVSSGELFF

V gene: TRBV7-3
clone size: .
D gene: .
J gene: TRBJ2-5
CDR3 DNA: TGTGCCAGCAGCGCGACAGGGACTGAGACCCAGTACTTC
CDR3 protein: CASSATGTETQYF

V gene: TRBV9
clone size: .
D gene: TRBD1
J gene: TRBJ2-7
CDR3 DNA: TGTGCCAGCAGCTCGGGACAGGGGTACGAGCAGTACTTC
CDR3 protein: CASSSGQGYEQYF

V gene: TRBV7-8
clone size: .
D gene: TRBD2
J gene: TRBJ2-3
CDR3 DNA: TGTGCCACCGCTAGCGGGGGGAGGACAGATACGCAGTATTTT
CDR3 protein: CATASGGRTDTQYF

V gene: TRBV19
clone size: .
D gene: .
J gene: TRBJ2-2
CDR3 DNA: TGTGGGGGACAAGACTTGAACACCGGGGAGCTGTTTTTT
CDR3 protein: CGGQDLNTGELFF